A single sample gave rise to the 23 T cell receptor beta chains below, sequenced in a study of blood T cell repertoires in COVID-19. TCRdb's table, derived via immunoSEQ multiplex PCR, lists solely in-frame clones and lacks some. The sample records 55,000 to 70,000 clones, about 82% being singletons. The sample consisted of peripheral blood. These receptors were obtained from a man aged 50 to 59 with acute or convalescent COVID-19.

The chain is built from TRBV14 and TRBJ2-7, with a weak D call TRBD2 (5 bases). Per the germline V gene, CDR1 is SGHDN and CDR2 is FVKESK. This CDR3 is 12 amino acids long. Trimming shortened V by 0 bases and J by 12 bases, and 12 bases separated the two germline ends. The CDR3 region is CASSQDGAGRYF. The DNA for the CDR3 is TGTGCCAGCAGCCAAGATGGCGCGGGCCGGTACTTC.

This clone appeared a few times. The chain employs TRBV10-3 and TRBJ2-1; TRBD1 matches at 8 bases. CDR3 length equals 14 residues. Per germline, CDR1 ENHRY and CDR2 SYGVKD. V was pared by 6 bases and J by 9 bases, with 10 bases of the junction left unmatched. This CDR3 reads CAISLGQGKGEQFF. The CDR3 region has the DNA TGTGCCATCAGCCTAGGACAGGGAAAGGGTGAGCAGTTCTTC.

The chain combines TRBV6-6 with TRBJ2-7; D possibly corresponds to TRBD2 (7 bases). The CDR3 spans 14 residues. CDR1 is MNHNY and CDR2 is SVGAGI in the germline V gene (reference sequence). V was trimmed by 6 bases and J by 2 bases, leaving 14 bases between them. In DNA, the CDR3 is TGTGCCAGCAGACCGAGGGGGGGGACCTACGAGCAGTACTTC. This gives the protein CASRPRGGTYEQYF.

V and J are TRBV30 and TRBJ1-1, with 7 bases lining up with TRBD1. This CDR3 is 15 amino acids long. The V gene end was trimmed by 2 bases and the J gene end by 0 bases; junction bases not matched to a gene: 6. Germline V gene data show CDR1 as GTSNPN and CDR2 as SVGIG (reference sequence). For the CDR3, the DNA is TGTGCCTGGAGTCTACCACAGGGGATGAACACTGAAGCTTTCTTT. Translated: CAWSLPQGMNTEAFF.

This sequence joins TRBV9 and TRBJ2-7, with 7 bases lining up with TRBD1. J lost 4 bases, V lost 0 bases, and 7 bases had no gene match. Germline CDR1 SGDLS, CDR2 YYNGEE. The CDR3 is made up of 15 amino acids. CDR3 sequence (DNA): TGTGCCAGCAGCGTAGGAGGGACAGATGTATACGAGCAGTACTTC. Its protein product is CASSVGGTDVYEQYF.

The gene calls are TRBV9 and TRBJ2-3; perhaps TRBD1 as D (5 bases). This CDR3 is 17 amino acids long. Trimming pared 5 bases from V and 3 bases from J, leaving 22 bases between. Germline V gene lookup returns CDR1 SGDLS and CDR2 YYNGEE. The CDR3 bases are TGTGCCAGCAGTGCTACAACCGCGACAGTACCGACAGATACGCAGTATTTT. The encoded protein is CASSATTATVPTDTQYF.

CDR3 DNA: TGTGCCAGCAGTTCGAGGGTAGGAGGTCAGCCCCAGCATTTT. This translates into CASSSRVGGQPQHF. The chain employs TRBV27 and TRBJ1-5; D not certain. Germline V CDR1 and CDR2: MNHEY, SMNVEV (reference sequence). Between the trimmed V and J ends, which lost 4 bases and 6 bases, there was a span of 13 bases. This CDR3 region has 14 residues.

This clone has just one count. The chain uses TRBV10-1 and TRBJ1-1; maybe TRBD1 (5 bases). CDR3 length: 13 residues. CDR1 is WNHNN, CDR2 SYGVQD, per germline (reference sequence). V was clipped by 4 bases and J by 0 bases, with 6 bases between them. The CDR3 DNA sequence: TGCGCCAGCAGTGGACAGCTGAACACTGAAGCTTTCTTT. Its translation: CASSGQLNTEAFF.

In this sample, this clone turned up a few times. This chain joins TRBV4-2 and TRBJ1-5; 7 nucleotides align to TRBD1. There are 16 residues in the CDR3. Germline trimming cut 1 base from V and 5 bases from J; bases unmatched to any gene: 8. The germline CDR1 and CDR2 sequences are LGHNA and YNFKEQ. Here the CDR3 reads CASSQVGQGGYQPQHF. DNA for the CDR3: TGTGCCAGCAGCCAAGTAGGGCAAGGGGGCTATCAGCCCCAGCATTTT.

The sample holds one count of this clone. The gene calls are TRBV6-1 and TRBJ2-5; D possibly corresponds to TRBD1 (5 bases). The CDR3 contains 14 residues. Germline values: CDR1 MNHNS, CDR2 SASEGT. Trimming left V 4 bases short and J 4 bases short, with 13 bases between. CDR3 region: CASSASREPETQYF. In nucleotides, the CDR3 is TGTGCCAGCAGTGCGTCCAGGGAACCAGAGACCCAGTACTTC.

J is TRBJ2-7 and V is TRBV28; TRBD2 matches 9 bases. The CDR3 extends over 14 amino acids. Germline trimming cut 7 bases from V and 7 bases from J; bases unmatched to any gene: 11. The germline gives CDR1 MDHEN, CDR2 SYDVKM. The CDR3 protein is CASMSSGRNREQYF. As DNA, the CDR3 is TGTGCCAGCATGTCCAGCGGGAGGAACCGGGAGCAGTACTTC.

V gene TRBV7-6 combines with J gene TRBJ2-7; 11 nucleotides agree with TRBD1. The CDR3 has 14 residues. Germline loops: CDR1 SGHVS, CDR2 FNYEAQ. With 6 bases clipped from V and 7 bases from J, the junction kept 8 bases outside the gene matches. The CDR3 DNA reads as TGTGCCAGCAGTCTCGGACAGGGGGCAGAGGAGCAGTACTTC. Residues: CASSLGQGAEEQYF.

The chain links TRBV5-1 to TRBJ1-1, with 7 nucleotides matching TRBD1. CDR3 size: 16 residues. The V gene end was trimmed by 2 bases and the J gene end by 4 bases; junction bases not matched to a gene: 11. CDR1 is SGHRS, CDR2 YFSETQ, per germline. The CDR3 coding sequence is TGCGCCAGCAGCTTTGACAGGGCCCTGAGTGGCACTGAAGCTTTCTTT. Translation gives CASSFDRALSGTEAFF. Combining the CDR3 with reference TRBV5-1 and TRBJ1-1 gives the whole variable domain KAGVTQTPRYLIKTRGQQVTLSCSPISGHRSVSWYQQTPGQGLQFLFEYFSETQRNKGNFPGRFSGRQFSNSRSEMNVSTLELGDSALYLCASSFDRALSGTEAFFGQGTRLTVV.

The chain uses TRBV3-1 (or the pseudogene TRBV3-2) and TRBJ2-2; 10 positions agree with TRBD2. The V gene end was trimmed by 4 bases and the J gene end by 3 bases; junction bases not matched to a gene: 8. Germline CDR1 is LGHDT and CDR2 is YNNKEL (reference sequence). The CDR3 has 17 amino acids. CDR3 nucleotide sequence: TGTGCCAGCAGCCGGCCTCCTAGCGGGGGCGACACCGGGGAGCTGTTTTTT. Its translation: CASSRPPSGGDTGELFF.

The chain combines TRBV27 with TRBJ2-2; 7 nucleotides agree with TRBD1. The CDR3 runs to 13 residues. With 5 bases clipped from V and 6 bases from J, the junction kept 3 bases outside the gene matches. CDR1 is MNHEY, CDR2 SMNVEV, per germline (reference sequence). The CDR3 loop is CASSTGVAGELFF. CDR3 DNA sequence: TGTGCCAGCAGTACAGGGGTAGCCGGGGAGCTGTTTTTT.

The V gene is TRBV4-1, the J gene TRBJ1-5; perhaps TRBD1 as D (5 bases). Germline V gene lookup returns CDR1 MGHRA and CDR2 YSYEKL. This CDR3 spans 17 amino acids. The V end was cut by 0 bases, the J end by 4 bases, with 16 bases between. As DNA, the CDR3 is TGCGCCAGCAGCCAAGACCTTGGGGCCCGATTTAATCAGCCCCAGCATTTT. This encodes CASSQDLGARFNQPQHF.

The chain links TRBV2 to TRBJ1-5, with 8 bases fitting TRBD1. CDR1 and CDR2 from the germline V gene are SNHLY and FYNNEI. J gave up 6 bases and V 8 bases, and 6 bases lay outside the gene matches. The CDR3 covers 13 residues. Here the CDR3 reads CASLGQGGQPQHF. CDR3 sequence (DNA): TGTGCCAGCTTAGGACAGGGCGGTCAGCCCCAGCATTTT.

The chain combines TRBV27 with TRBJ1-5; D is possibly TRBD1 (6 bases). The CDR3 is 14 amino acids. CDR1 and CDR2 (germline): MNHEY, SMNVEV (reference sequence). Trimming took 8 bases from V and 2 from J, leaving 13 bases between them. CDR3: CASRTGLGNQPQHF. CDR3 in DNA: TGTGCCAGCCGCACAGGGTTGGGCAATCAGCCCCAGCATTTT.

The gene calls are TRBV5-1 and TRBJ2-2, with TRBD2 as a possible D gene (6 bases). The CDR3 is made up of 17 amino acids. The V gene lost 5 bases and the J gene lost 0 bases, with 17 bases spanning the gap. CDR1 SGHRS and CDR2 YFSETQ come from the germline V gene. The CDR3 nucleotides are TGCGCCAGCAGAACTAGCAGCCCCCGGGCGAACACCGGGGAGCTGTTTTTT. Its protein product is CASRTSSPRANTGELFF.

The chain uses TRBV12-1 and TRBJ1-2. TRBV12-1 is described as a pseudogene. CDR3 length: 14 residues. The CDR3 here is CASSGGLSNYGYTF. The CDR3, as DNA: TGTGCCAGCAGCGGGGGACTTTCTAACTATGGCTACACCTTC.

The CDR3 here is CASRGQGRITEAFF. CDR3 sequence (DNA): TGTGCCAGCAGGGGACAGGGGAGAATCACTGAAGCTTTCTTT. This chain connects TRBV6-5 to TRBJ1-1; the match to TRBD1 covers 10 bases. The CDR3 is 14 residues long. Germline CDR1 and CDR2: MNHEY and SVGAGI. Trimming removed 6 bases from V and 4 bases from J; junction bases left unmatched: 5.

The chain has TRBV9 and TRBJ2-5; TRBD2 matches 16 bases. Germline V gene data show CDR1 as SGDLS and CDR2 as YYNGEE. Trimming removed 2 bases from V and 5 bases from J; junction bases left unmatched: 6. The CDR3 is 17 amino acids. CDR3 bases: TGTGCCAGCAGCGTGGGACTAGCGGGGGGGCCAATCGAGACCCAGTACTTC. Translating it yields CASSVGLAGGPIETQYF.

The V gene is TRBV18, the J gene TRBJ1-2; no clear D gene. Germline CDR1 and CDR2: KGHSH and LQKENI. The CDR3 totals 15 residues. V gave up 2 bases and J gave up 1 base, with 11 bases separating them. The CDR3 DNA reads as TGTGCCAGCTCACCAAGTGCCGGTGGTAACTATGGCTACACCTTC. It specifies CASSPSAGGNYGYTF.